One and the same sample provided the 18 T cell receptor beta chains below, sequenced in a study of control samples from healthy donors and cancer patients. Repertoires were generated with immunoSEQ multiplex PCR, while TCRdb's copy carries only in-frame clones and drops some. The table records some 120,000 clones, about 90% of them present only once. The sample comprised blood. These receptors were obtained from a man in his fifties or sixties in good health.

The chain employs TRBV19 and TRBJ1-2; D gene unclear. V lost 7 bases to trimming and J lost 5 bases, with 20 bases between them. The CDR3 totals 15 residues. Germline V gene sequence: CDR1 LNHDA, CDR2 SQIVND (reference sequence). The CDR3 region is CASNHPSASVYGYTF. Written as DNA, the CDR3 is TGTGCCAGTAACCACCCCTCCGCATCGGTATATGGCTACACCTTC.

The rearrangement uses TRBV4-1 and TRBJ2-1; the D gene is possibly TRBD1 (5 bases). Germline values: CDR1 MGHRA, CDR2 YSYEKL. The V gene lost 1 base and the J gene lost 2 bases, with 9 bases spanning the gap. The CDR3 extends over 15 amino acids. CDR3 region: CASSQVGQAYNEQFF. The DNA for the CDR3 is TGCGCCAGCAGCCAAGTGGGGCAAGCCTACAATGAGCAGTTCTTC.

The gene calls are TRBV7-7 and TRBJ2-2; 11 nucleotides match TRBD2. Germline V gives CDR1 SSHAT, CDR2 FNYEAQ (reference sequence). V gave up 2 bases and J gave up 5 bases; unmatched junction bases: 4. This CDR3 contains 16 residues. CDR3 amino acids: CASSLPSGGITGELFF. The DNA of the CDR3 is TGTGCCAGCAGCTTACCTAGCGGGGGGATAACCGGGGAGCTGTTTTTT. Using reference TRBV7-7 and TRBJ2-2 for the parts outside the CDR3, the full variable domain is GAGVSQSPRYKVTKRGQDVTLRCDPISSHATLYWYQQALGQGPEFLTYFNYEAQPDKSGLPSDRFSAERPEGSISTLTIQRTEQRDSAMYRCASSLPSGGITGELFFGEGSRLTVL.

This clone was recorded only once. The chain is built from TRBV11-3 and TRBJ1-1, with D tentatively TRBD1 (5 bases). Deletions cut 3 bases from V and 2 bases from J, with 7 bases between. This CDR3 comprises 13 residues. Per the germline V gene, CDR1 is SGHNT and CDR2 is YENEEA. The chain's CDR3 is CASSFDRNTEAFF. The CDR3 DNA reads TGTGCCAGCAGCTTTGACAGAAACACTGAAGCTTTCTTT.

This chain uses TRBV6-5 with TRBJ1-2, with no clear D. The CDR3 extends over 15 amino acids. The V end lost 10 bases, the J end lost 8 bases, and 26 bases lay between the germline ends. Per the germline V gene, CDR1 is MNHEY and CDR2 is SVGAGI. As DNA, the CDR3 is TGTGCCATCTCCCCCGATGTTCGTACGGCTCACGGCTACACCTTC. As protein: CAISPDVRTAHGYTF.

The V and J genes are TRBV11-2 and TRBJ2-7; D is unclear. The CDR3 is 11 residues long. CDR1 is SGHAT and CDR2 is FQNNGV in the germline V gene. Trimming pared 2 bases from V and 4 bases from J, leaving 3 bases between. The CDR3 DNA reads as TGTGCCAGCAGCTTAACTTACGAGCAGTACTTC. Its protein is CASSLTYEQYF.

The rearrangement joins TRBV2 to TRBJ1-3; perhaps TRBD1 as D (5 bases). Trimming removed 7 bases at V and 0 bases at J, with 10 bases between. This CDR3 is 14 amino acids long. Germline lookup yields CDR1 SNHLY and CDR2 FYNNEI. The CDR3 sequence: CASKGTSSGNTIYF. The CDR3 nucleotides are TGTGCCAGCAAGGGGACCAGCTCTGGAAACACCATATATTTT.

The V gene is TRBV19, the J gene TRBJ2-3; perhaps TRBD1 as D (6 bases). This CDR3 is built from 13 residues. The germline V gene has CDR1 LNHDA and CDR2 SQIVND (reference sequence). V was trimmed by 5 bases and J by 3 bases, leaving 9 bases between them. The CDR3: CASSRQGTDTQYF. CDR3 DNA: TGTGCCAGTAGTCGGCAGGGGACAGATACGCAGTATTTT.

This chain joins TRBV18 and TRBJ2-1; the D is unclear. Between the trimmed V and J ends, which lost 1 base and 0 bases, there was a span of 7 bases. This CDR3 spans 15 amino acids. The germline V gene encodes CDR1 KGHSH and CDR2 LQKENI. The CDR3 nucleotides are TGTGCCAGCTCACCACGGCAGGACTCCTACAATGAGCAGTTCTTC. Its protein is CASSPRQDSYNEQFF.

This clone was seen a few times. The chain uses TRBV6-5 and TRBJ1-4; D may be TRBD1 (5 bases). V dropped 5 bases and J dropped 5 bases, with 15 bases sitting between them. CDR3 size: 15 residues. The germline CDR1 and CDR2 sequences are MNHEY and SVGAGI. In DNA, the CDR3 is TGTGCCAGCAGTCCCCGGGGGGGGTCGAATGAAAAACTGTTTTTT. It yields the protein CASSPRGGSNEKLFF.

The V call is TRBV27, the J call TRBJ2-7; D tentatively reads TRBD1 or TRBD2 (6 bases each). V was clipped by 10 bases and J by 8 bases, with 27 bases between them. Germline V gene data show CDR1 as MNHEY and CDR2 as SMNVEV (reference sequence). The CDR3 runs to 15 residues. The DNA of the CDR3 is TGTGCCACCGTAAATTTAGGGGGGCGATATCAGCAGCAGTACTTC. It is translated as CATVNLGGRYQQQYF.

The V and J genes are TRBV25-1 and TRBJ1-3; D gene unclear. Germline CDR1 and CDR2: MGHDK and SYGVNS. The V end lost 5 bases, the J end lost 7 bases, and 12 bases lay between the germline ends. The CDR3 is 13 residues long. As DNA, the CDR3 is TGTGCCAGCAGTCCACCACCTTATAACACCATATATTTT. Protein: CASSPPPYNTIYF.

This chain uses TRBV19 with TRBJ1-6, with TRBD1 as a possible D gene (5 bases). Trimming stripped 5 bases from V and 4 bases from J, with 9 bases between. Germline-derived CDR1 and CDR2 are LNHDA and SQIVND (reference sequence). The CDR3 covers 14 residues. The DNA of the CDR3 is TGTGCCAGTAGTGAGGGGAAGTATAATTCACCCCTCCACTTT. Its protein product is CASSEGKYNSPLHF.

This clone was seen more than once but under ten times. DNA of the CDR3: TGTGCCGGTGGGCTCTCTGGGGCCAACGTCCTGACTTTC. The encoded protein is CAGGLSGANVLTF. This rearrangement joins TRBV6-5 to TRBJ2-6; the D is unclear. Trimming removed 11 bases at V and 0 bases at J, with 8 bases between. This CDR3 has 13 amino acids. CDR1 is MNHEY and CDR2 is SVGAGI in the germline V gene.

The rearrangement links TRBV19 to TRBJ2-7; 7 bases align to TRBD2. Germline V gives CDR1 LNHDA, CDR2 SQIVND (reference sequence). CDR3 size: 13 residues. V lost 3 bases to trimming and J lost 3 bases; unmatched junction nucleotides: 2. For the CDR3, the DNA is TGTGCCAGTAGTATCGGGGAGGGCTACGAGCAGTACTTC. Translated: CASSIGEGYEQYF.

The count of this clone is one. The V and J genes are TRBV6-5 and TRBJ1-2; D unresolved. V dropped 7 bases and J dropped 1 base, with 16 bases sitting between them. CDR1 is MNHEY, CDR2 SVGAGI, per germline. The CDR3 consists of 15 residues. Here the CDR3 reads CASTEGSLNNYGYTF. The CDR3 region has the DNA TGTGCCAGCACCGAAGGGTCACTCAATAACTATGGCTACACCTTC.

This chain links TRBV6-5 with TRBJ2-3; 10 bases match TRBD2. CDR1 is MNHEY, CDR2 SVGAGI, per germline. J gave up 7 bases and V 8 bases, and 9 bases lay outside the gene matches. The CDR3 extends over 14 amino acids. The CDR3 DNA follows: TGTGCCAGCCGAAAGCGGGGGGGCCTAAATACGCAGTATTTT. Translation gives CASRKRGGLNTQYF.

The rearrangement links TRBV5-4 to TRBJ2-2, with D uncertain. Germline V gene lookup returns CDR1 SGHNT and CDR2 YYREEE (reference sequence). With 0 bases removed from V and 6 bases from J, the gap between germline ends came to 3 bases. This CDR3 contains 12 residues. This CDR3 is CASSLVAGELFF. In DNA form, the CDR3 reads TGTGCCAGCAGCTTGGTTGCCGGGGAGCTGTTTTTT.